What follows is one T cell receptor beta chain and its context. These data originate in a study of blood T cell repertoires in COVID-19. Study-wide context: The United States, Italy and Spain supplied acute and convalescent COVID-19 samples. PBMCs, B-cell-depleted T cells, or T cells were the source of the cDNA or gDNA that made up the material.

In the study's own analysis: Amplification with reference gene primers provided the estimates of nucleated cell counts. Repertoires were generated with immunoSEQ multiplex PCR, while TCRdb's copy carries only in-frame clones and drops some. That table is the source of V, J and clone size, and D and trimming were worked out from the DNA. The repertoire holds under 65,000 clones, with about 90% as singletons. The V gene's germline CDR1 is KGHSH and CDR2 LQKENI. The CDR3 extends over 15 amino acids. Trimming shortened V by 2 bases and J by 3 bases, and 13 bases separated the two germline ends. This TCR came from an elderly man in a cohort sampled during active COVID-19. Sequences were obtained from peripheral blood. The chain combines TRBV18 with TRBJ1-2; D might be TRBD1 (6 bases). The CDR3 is CASSPEDRGYYGYTF. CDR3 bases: TGTGCCAGCTCACCAGAGGACAGAGGGTACTATGGCTACACCTTC.